This is a list of T cell receptor beta chains from one sample in a study of cytomegalovirus exposure and HLA in healthy donors. Sequenced by immunoSEQ multiplex PCR; TCRdb stores in-frame clones only, minus some. Here the sample spans about 130,000 clones, about four fifths being singletons. Sequencing was done on a sample of PBMCs. Receptors originate from a man aged 30 to 39 in good health and CMV-seronegative. Each CDR3 is given with its conserved first and last residue. Each record gives: V gene, J gene, D gene, clone size, CDR3 DNA, CDR3 protein. A D gene is named only where the DNA matches it firmly. Not every row has a clone size; where given, it reads once, few, many or a size class.

>TRBV25-1|TRBJ2-5|NA|NA
TGTGCCAGCAGTGAATTTAACCAAGAGACCCAGTACTTC
CASSEFNQETQYF
>TRBV4-3|TRBJ1-4|NA|few
TGCGCCAGCAGCCAAGATGGACAGCGGAATGAAAAACTGTTTTTT
CASSQDGQRNEKLFF
>TRBV5-1|TRBJ2-7|TRBD2|NA
TGCGCCAGCAGCTTGGAGAGGACTAGCGGGGCCCGCGAGCAGTACTTC
CASSLERTSGAREQYF
>TRBV5-8|TRBJ2-3|TRBD2|NA
TGTGCCAGCAGCTTGGGGACTAGCATTGGGGGGACGCAGTATTTT
CASSLGTSIGGTQYF
>TRBV7-9|TRBJ1-2|NA|NA
TGTGCCAGCAGCTTAGGTAGTCCTGCTAACTATGTCTACACCTTC
CASSLGSPANYVYTF
>TRBV7-3|TRBJ1-1|TRBD1|few
TGTGCCAGCAGCCAGGGGGTGGGTACTGAAGCTTTCTTT
CASSQGVGTEAFF
>TRBV4-2|TRBJ2-7|TRBD2|NA
TGTGCCAGCAGCCGGCAGACTAGCGGAGGCTACGAGCAGTACTTC
CASSRQTSGGYEQYF
>TRBV5-1|TRBJ2-3|TRBD2|NA
TGCGCCAGCAGCTTTAGCGGGGGAACAGATACGCAGTATTTT
CASSFSGGTDTQYF
>TRBV19|TRBJ1-1|TRBD1|NA
TGTGCCAGTAGTGGCGGGACAGGACAACTGAACACTGAAGCTTTCTTT
CASSGGTGQLNTEAFF
>TRBV19|TRBJ1-4|NA|NA
TGTGCCAGTAGGCTTGGACTGACTCTAACTAATGAAAAACTGTTTTTT
CASRLGLTLTNEKLFF
>TRBV19|TRBJ2-1|NA|NA
TGTGCCAGTAGACCAAGGAGTGGCAGGGGCTCCTACAATGAGCAGTTCTTC
CASRPRSGRGSYNEQFF
>TRBV6-1|TRBJ2-1|TRBD2|NA
TGTGCCAGCAGAAAAACTAGCGGGGGGTTCGGTGAGCAGTTCTTC
CASRKTSGGFGEQFF
>TRBV5-1|TRBJ2-7|TRBD2|few
TGCGCCAGCAGCTTTAGCGGGAACGGCTACGAGCAGTACTTC
CASSFSGNGYEQYF
>TRBV7-9|TRBJ1-2|NA|NA
TGTGCCAGCAGCTTATCTCCGGGGGTTGGATATGGCTACACCTTC
CASSLSPGVGYGYTF
>TRBV7-2|TRBJ2-1|TRBD2|NA
TGTGCCAGCAGCTTAGGTGGCGGGAGAAGGAACAATGAGCAGTTCTTC
CASSLGGGRRNNEQFF
>TRBV5-4|TRBJ2-5|NA|NA
TGTGCCAGCAGTCCGCCCCCTTCCGGGAGACAAGAGACCCAGTACTTC
CASSPPPSGRQETQYF